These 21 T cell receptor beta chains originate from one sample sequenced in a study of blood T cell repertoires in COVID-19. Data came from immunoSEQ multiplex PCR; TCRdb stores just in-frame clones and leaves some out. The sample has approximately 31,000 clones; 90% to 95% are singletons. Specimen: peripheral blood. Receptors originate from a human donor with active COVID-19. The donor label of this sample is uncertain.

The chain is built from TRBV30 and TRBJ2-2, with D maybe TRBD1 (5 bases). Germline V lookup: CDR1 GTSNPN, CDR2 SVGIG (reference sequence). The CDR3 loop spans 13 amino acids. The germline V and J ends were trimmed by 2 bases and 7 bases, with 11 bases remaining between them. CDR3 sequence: CAWSPGYNGELFF. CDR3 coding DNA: TGTGCCTGGAGTCCAGGGTATAACGGGGAGCTGTTTTTT.

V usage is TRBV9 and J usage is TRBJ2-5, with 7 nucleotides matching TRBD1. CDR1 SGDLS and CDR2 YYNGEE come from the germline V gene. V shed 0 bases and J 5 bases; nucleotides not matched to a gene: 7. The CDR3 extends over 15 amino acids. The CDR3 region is CASSVEGAVLETQYF. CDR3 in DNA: TGTGCCAGCAGCGTAGAGGGGGCGGTACTCGAGACCCAGTACTTC.

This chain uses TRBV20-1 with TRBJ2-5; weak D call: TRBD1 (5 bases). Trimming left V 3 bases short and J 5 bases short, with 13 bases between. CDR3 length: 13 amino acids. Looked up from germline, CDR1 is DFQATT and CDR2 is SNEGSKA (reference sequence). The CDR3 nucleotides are TGCAGTGCTAGTAGGGCAGGGAAGGAGACCCAGTACTTC. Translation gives CSASRAGKETQYF.

The chain's CDR3 is CASSELAGKSYEQYF. The DNA for the CDR3 is TGTGCCAGTAGTGAACTAGCGGGAAAATCCTACGAGCAGTACTTC. This chain connects TRBV19 to TRBJ2-7, with 10 bases fitting TRBD2. Germline CDR1 reads LNHDA; CDR2 reads SQIVND (reference sequence). V was pared by 5 bases and J by 1 base, with 5 bases of the junction left unmatched. The length of the CDR3 is 15 residues.

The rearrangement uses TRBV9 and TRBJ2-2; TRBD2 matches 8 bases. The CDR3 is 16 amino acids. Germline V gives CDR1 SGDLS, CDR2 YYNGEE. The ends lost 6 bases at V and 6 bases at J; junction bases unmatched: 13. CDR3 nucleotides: TGTGCCAGCACCGAAGGGGGGACTAGGTTCTCCGGGGAGCTGTTTTTT. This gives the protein CASTEGGTRFSGELFF.

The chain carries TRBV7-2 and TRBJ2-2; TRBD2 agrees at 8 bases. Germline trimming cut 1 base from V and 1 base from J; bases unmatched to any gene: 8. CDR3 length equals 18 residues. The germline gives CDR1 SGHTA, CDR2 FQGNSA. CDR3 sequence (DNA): TGTGCCAGCAGCTTAGGGCCCAAGCGGGAGTGGAACACCGGGGAGCTGTTTTTT. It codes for CASSLGPKREWNTGELFF.

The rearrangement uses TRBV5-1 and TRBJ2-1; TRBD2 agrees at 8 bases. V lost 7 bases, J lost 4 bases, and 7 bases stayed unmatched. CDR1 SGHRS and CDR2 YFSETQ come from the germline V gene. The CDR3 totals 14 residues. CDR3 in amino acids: CASAPGGQYNEQFF. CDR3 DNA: TGCGCCAGCGCGCCGGGGGGGCAATACAATGAGCAGTTCTTC.

CDR3 in amino acids: CASSQPLAGGGGTQYF. CDR3 sequence (DNA): TGCGCCAGCAGCCAACCCCTAGCGGGGGGTGGAGGCACGCAGTATTTT. This chain uses TRBV4-3 with TRBJ2-3; TRBD2 matches at 11 bases. The CDR3 is 16 residues long. Losses at the gene ends were 2 bases for V and 9 bases for J; bases not matched to a gene: 10. The germline gives CDR1 LGHNA, CDR2 YSLEER.

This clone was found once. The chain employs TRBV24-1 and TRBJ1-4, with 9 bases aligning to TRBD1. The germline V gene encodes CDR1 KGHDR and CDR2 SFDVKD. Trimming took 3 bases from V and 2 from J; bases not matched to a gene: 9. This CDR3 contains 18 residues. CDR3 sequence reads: CATSDPPGQGPTNEKLFF. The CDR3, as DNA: TGTGCCACCAGTGATCCGCCGGGACAGGGTCCGACTAATGAAAAACTGTTTTTT.

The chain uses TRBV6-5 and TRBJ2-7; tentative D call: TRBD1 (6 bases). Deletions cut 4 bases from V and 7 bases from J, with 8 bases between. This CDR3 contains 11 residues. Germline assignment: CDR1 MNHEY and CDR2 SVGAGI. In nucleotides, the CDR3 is TGTGCCAGCAGTTCGAGGGGGGAGCAGTACTTC. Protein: CASSSRGEQYF.

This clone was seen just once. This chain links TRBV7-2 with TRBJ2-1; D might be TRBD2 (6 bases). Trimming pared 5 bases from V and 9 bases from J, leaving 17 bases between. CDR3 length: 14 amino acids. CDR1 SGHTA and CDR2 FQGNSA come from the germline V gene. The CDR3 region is CASSPLTSNSEQFF. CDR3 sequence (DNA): TGTGCCAGCAGCCCCCTCACTAGCAATAGTGAGCAGTTCTTC.

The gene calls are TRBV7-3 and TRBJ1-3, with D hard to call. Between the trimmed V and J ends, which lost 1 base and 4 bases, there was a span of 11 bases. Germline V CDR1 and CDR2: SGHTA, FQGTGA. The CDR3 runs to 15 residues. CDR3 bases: TGTGCCAGCAGCTTAAATCCCCAGGCCGGAAACACCATATATTTT. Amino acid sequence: CASSLNPQAGNTIYF.

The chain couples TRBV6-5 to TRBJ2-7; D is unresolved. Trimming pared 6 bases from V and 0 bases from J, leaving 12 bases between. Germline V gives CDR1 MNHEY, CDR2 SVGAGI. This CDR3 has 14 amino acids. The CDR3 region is CASSRRSYSYEQYF. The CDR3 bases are TGTGCCAGCAGCCGTCGATCCTACTCCTACGAGCAGTACTTC.

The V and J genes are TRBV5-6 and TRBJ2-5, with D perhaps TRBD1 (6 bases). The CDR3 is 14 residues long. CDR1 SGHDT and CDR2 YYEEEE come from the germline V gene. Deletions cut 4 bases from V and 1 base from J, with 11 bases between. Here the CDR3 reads CASSIQGTQETQYF. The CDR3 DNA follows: TGTGCCAGCAGCATTCAGGGGACCCAAGAGACCCAGTACTTC.

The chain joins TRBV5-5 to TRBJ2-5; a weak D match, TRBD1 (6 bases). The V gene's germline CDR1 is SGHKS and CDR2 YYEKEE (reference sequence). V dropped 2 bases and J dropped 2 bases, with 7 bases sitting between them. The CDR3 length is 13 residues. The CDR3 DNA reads TGTGCCAGCAGCTTCGACAGGCAAGAGACCCAGTACTTC. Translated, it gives CASSFDRQETQYF.

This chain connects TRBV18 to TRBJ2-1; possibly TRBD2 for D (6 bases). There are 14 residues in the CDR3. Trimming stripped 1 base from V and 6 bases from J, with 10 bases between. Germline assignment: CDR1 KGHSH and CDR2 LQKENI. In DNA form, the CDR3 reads TGTGCCAGCTCACCACTCCTAGCGTCCAATGAGCAGTTCTTC. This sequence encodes CASSPLLASNEQFF.

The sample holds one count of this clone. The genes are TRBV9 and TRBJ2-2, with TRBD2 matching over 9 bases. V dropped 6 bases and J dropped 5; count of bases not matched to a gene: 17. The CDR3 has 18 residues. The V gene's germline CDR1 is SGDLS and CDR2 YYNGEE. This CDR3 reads CASTRGGHSGSGTGELFF. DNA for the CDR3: TGTGCCAGCACCAGGGGGGGGCATAGCGGGAGCGGGACCGGGGAGCTGTTTTTT.

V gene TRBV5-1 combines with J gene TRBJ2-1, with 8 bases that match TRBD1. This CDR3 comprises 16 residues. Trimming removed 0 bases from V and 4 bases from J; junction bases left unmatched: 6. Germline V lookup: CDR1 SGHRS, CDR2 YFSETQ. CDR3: CASSLGQGAGYNEQFF. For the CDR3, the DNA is TGCGCCAGCAGCTTGGGTCAGGGGGCGGGGTACAATGAGCAGTTCTTC.

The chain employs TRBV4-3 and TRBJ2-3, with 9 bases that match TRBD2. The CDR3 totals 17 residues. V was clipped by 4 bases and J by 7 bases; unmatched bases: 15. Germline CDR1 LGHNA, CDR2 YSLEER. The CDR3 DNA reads TGCGCCAGCAGCCCCTGGATCGGCGGGGGGGCCGCGAATACGCAGTATTTT. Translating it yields CASSPWIGGGAANTQYF.

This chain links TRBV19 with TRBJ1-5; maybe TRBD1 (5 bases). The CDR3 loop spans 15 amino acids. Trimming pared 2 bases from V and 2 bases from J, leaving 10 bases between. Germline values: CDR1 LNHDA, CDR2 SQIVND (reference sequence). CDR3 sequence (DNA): TGTGCCAGTAGTATATGGGGGGTTGGCAATCAGCCCCAGCATTTT. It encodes CASSIWGVGNQPQHF.

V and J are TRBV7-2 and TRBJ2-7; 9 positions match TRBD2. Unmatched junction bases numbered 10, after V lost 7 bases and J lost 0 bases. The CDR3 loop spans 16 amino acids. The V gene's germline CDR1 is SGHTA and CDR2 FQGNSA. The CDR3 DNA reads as TGTGCCAGCACCGATTATGAGCGGGGGGCCTCCTACGAGCAGTACTTC. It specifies CASTDYERGASYEQYF.